These 7 T cell receptor beta chains came from one sample sequenced in a study of T cells in Graves' hyperthyroidism and ophthalmopathy. Amplified TCR beta CDR3 regions derived from RNA transcripts. The HTBI primer set served for first-round RT-PCR of the TCR CDR3. Each CDR3 protein gets one entry after TCRdb re-called the multiplex PCR reads with MiXCR. The sample holds about 420,000 distinct CDR3 sequences; 15% to 17% are singletons and the top ten take 14%. Sequenced sample: blood. These receptors all come from a woman younger than 35 with Graves' hyperthyroidism.

Ten or more counts support this clonotype. This chain connects TRBV7-2 to TRBJ1-2; 7 bases map to TRBD1. CDR1 and CDR2 from the germline V gene are SGHTA and FQGNSA. J was trimmed by 3 bases and V by 5 bases; bases with no gene match: 3. This CDR3 has 13 amino acids. The CDR3 DNA follows: TGTGCCAGCAGCGCCACAGGGGACTATGGCTACACCTTC. Translating gives CASSATGDYGYTF.

The V and J genes are TRBV7-3 and TRBJ2-3, with TRBD2 matching over 13 bases. The CDR3 is 15 amino acids. Trimming removed 3 bases from V and 6 bases from J; junction bases left unmatched: 3. In germline, CDR1 is SGHTA, CDR2 FQGTGA. The CDR3 sequence: CASSFRTSGSDTQYF. Here the CDR3 DNA reads TGTGCCAGCAGCTTCAGGACTAGCGGGAGTGATACGCAGTATTTT.

This clonotype was recorded at least ten times. The genes are TRBV20-1 and TRBJ1-5; D remains ambiguous. The CDR3 has 12 amino acids. CDR1 is DFQATT and CDR2 is SNEGSKA in the germline V gene (reference sequence). The V end lost 5 bases, the J end lost 3 bases, and 8 bases lay between the germline ends. For the CDR3, the DNA is TGCAGTGCTTTGGGAGCCAATCAGCCCCAGCATTTT. It specifies CSALGANQPQHF.

The table lists this clonotype with a few counts. The J gene is TRBJ2-7, the V gene TRBV6-1; D possibly corresponds to TRBD1 (5 bases). The germline V and J ends were trimmed by 6 bases and 0 bases, with 12 bases remaining between them. The CDR3 length is 14 residues. CDR1 is MNHNS, CDR2 SASEGT, per germline. CDR3 loop: CASSRTTTSYEQYF. The DNA of the CDR3 is TGTGCCAGCAGCCGGACAACCACCTCCTACGAGCAGTACTTC.

This clonotype appeared many times. The chain couples TRBV3-1 to TRBJ2-5, with TRBD2 identical over 10 bases. This CDR3 spans 15 amino acids. V lost 6 bases and J lost 4; bases outside the gene matches: 8. Germline CDR1 and CDR2: LGHDT and YNNKEL (reference sequence). CDR3 in amino acids: CASSQLAGVRETQYF. As DNA, the CDR3 is TGTGCCAGCAGTCAGCTAGCGGGAGTCAGAGAGACCCAGTACTTC.

The chain has TRBV7-9 and TRBJ2-4; 10 bases agree with TRBD2. The junction had 17 bases not matched to a gene; V was cut back by 4 bases and J by 8 bases. The CDR3 sequence is 18 residues long. Germline V CDR1 and CDR2: SEHNR, FQNEAQ (reference sequence). This CDR3 is CASSSNGASGSLLHIQYF. The CDR3 DNA follows: TGTGCCAGCAGCTCTAATGGGGCTAGCGGGAGTCTGTTGCACATTCAGTACTTC.

This clonotype was seen more than once but under ten times. The gene calls are TRBV7-2 and TRBJ2-1, with D uncertain. V lost 5 bases and J lost 10, with 12 bases in between. The CDR3 has 12 amino acids. Germline-derived CDR1 and CDR2 are SGHTA and FQGNSA. CDR3 coding DNA: TGTGCCAGCAGCCAATCGTGGCTAGAGCAGTTCTTC. It translates to CASSQSWLEQFF.